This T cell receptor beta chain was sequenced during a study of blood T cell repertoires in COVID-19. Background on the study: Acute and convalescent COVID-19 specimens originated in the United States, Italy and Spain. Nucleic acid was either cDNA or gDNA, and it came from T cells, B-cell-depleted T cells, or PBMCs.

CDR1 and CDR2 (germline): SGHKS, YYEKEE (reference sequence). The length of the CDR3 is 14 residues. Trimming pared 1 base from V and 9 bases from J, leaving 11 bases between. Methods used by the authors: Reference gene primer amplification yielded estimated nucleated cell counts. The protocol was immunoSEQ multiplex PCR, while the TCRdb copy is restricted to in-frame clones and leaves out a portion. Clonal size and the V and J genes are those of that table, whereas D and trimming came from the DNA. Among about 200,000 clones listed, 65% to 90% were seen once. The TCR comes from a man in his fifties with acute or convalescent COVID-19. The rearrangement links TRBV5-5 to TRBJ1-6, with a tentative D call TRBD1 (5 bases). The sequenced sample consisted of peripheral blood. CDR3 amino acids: CASSLWQGRSPLHF. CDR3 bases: TGTGCCAGCAGCTTGTGGCAGGGCCGTTCACCCCTCCACTTT.